These 3 T cell receptor beta chains originate from one sample sequenced in a study of T cell repertoires in cytomegalovirus infection. TCRdb passed the reads through MiXCR, listing each CDR3 protein once. The sample carries approximately 500,000 distinct CDR3 sequences, 16% recorded once. The sample taken for sequencing was CD8+ T cells from PBMCs. The receptors originated from a human donor in good health (CMV status not recorded). Some clones in this sample may be carry-over from other donors' samples.

In this sample, this clonotype turned up many times. J is TRBJ1-1 and V is TRBV7-8; the D is unclear. V lost 5 bases and J lost 1, with 14 bases in between. The germline gives CDR1 SGHVS, CDR2 FQNEAQ. The CDR3 runs 15 residues. The CDR3 nucleotides are TGTGCCAGCAGCCTGACGACCGCCACGAACACTGAAGCTTTCTTT. Translating gives CASSLTTATNTEAFF.

The rearrangement links TRBV2 to TRBJ2-7, with D perhaps matching TRBD2 (5 bases). The CDR3 consists of 14 residues. Trimming stripped 6 bases from V and 0 bases from J, with 12 bases between. CDR1 is SNHLY and CDR2 is FYNNEI in the germline V gene. In nucleotides, the CDR3 is TGTGCCAGCAGCCCTGAGGGCCTCTCCTACGAGCAGTACTTC. Translated: CASSPEGLSYEQYF.

This clonotype was observed many times. This rearrangement joins TRBV4-1 to TRBJ1-5, with a possible D match to TRBD1 (5 bases). This CDR3 is 17 amino acids long. Germline V gene data show CDR1 as MGHRA and CDR2 as YSYEKL. Trimming shortened V by 0 bases and J by 0 bases, and 12 bases separated the two germline ends. CDR3 DNA sequence: TGCGCCAGCAGCCAAGACGGGGGGGTCTATAGCAATCAGCCCCAGCATTTT. Residues: CASSQDGGVYSNQPQHF.